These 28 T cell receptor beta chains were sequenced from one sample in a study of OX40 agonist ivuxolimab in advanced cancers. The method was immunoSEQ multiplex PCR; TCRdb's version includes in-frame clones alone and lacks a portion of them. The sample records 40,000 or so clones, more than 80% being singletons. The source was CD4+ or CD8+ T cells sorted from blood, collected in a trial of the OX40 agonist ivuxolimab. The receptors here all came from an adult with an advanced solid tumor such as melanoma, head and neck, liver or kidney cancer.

Here the CDR3 DNA reads TGTGCCAGCAGTACCGGGACAGGCACTGGAAACACCATATATTTT. This sequence encodes CASSTGTGTGNTIYF. The chain joins TRBV6-6 to TRBJ1-3; TRBD1 agrees at 8 bases. This CDR3 is 15 amino acids long. The germline V gene encodes CDR1 MNHNY and CDR2 SVGAGI (reference sequence). The trim removed 5 bases at V and 2 bases at J, leaving 5 bases unmatched.

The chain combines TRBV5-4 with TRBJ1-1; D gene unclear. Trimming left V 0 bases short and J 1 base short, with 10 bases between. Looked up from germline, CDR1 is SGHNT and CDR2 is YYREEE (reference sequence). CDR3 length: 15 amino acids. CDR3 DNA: TGTGCCAGCAGCTTGGCTTCCGGGGAGAACACTGAAGCTTTCTTT. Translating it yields CASSLASGENTEAFF.

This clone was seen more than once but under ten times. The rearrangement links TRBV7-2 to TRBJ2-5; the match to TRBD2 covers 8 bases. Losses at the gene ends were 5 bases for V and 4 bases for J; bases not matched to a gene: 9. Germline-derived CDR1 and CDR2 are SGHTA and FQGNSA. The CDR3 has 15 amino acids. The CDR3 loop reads CASSPGGAGRETQYF. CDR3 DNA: TGTGCCAGCAGCCCCGGGGGGGCGGGGAGAGAGACCCAGTACTTC. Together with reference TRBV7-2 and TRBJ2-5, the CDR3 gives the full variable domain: GAGVSQSPSNKVTEKGKDVELRCDPISGHTALYWYRQSLGQGLEFLIYFQGNSAPDKSGLPSDRFSAERTGGSVSTLTIQRTQQEDSAVYLCASSPGGAGRETQYFGPGTRLLVL.

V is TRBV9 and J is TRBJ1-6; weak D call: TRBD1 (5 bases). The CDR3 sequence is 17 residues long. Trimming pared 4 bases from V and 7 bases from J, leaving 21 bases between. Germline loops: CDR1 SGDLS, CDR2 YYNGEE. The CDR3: CASSLGTHFQPNSPLHF. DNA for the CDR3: TGTGCCAGCAGCCTGGGGACTCACTTCCAGCCGAATTCACCCCTCCACTTT.

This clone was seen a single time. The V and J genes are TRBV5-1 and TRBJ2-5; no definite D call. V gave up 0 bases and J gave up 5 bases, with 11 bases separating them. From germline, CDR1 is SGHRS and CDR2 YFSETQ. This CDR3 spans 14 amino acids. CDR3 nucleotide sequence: TGCGCCAGCAGCTTGGTGCCAGCTGGGGAGACCCAGTACTTC. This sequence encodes CASSLVPAGETQYF.

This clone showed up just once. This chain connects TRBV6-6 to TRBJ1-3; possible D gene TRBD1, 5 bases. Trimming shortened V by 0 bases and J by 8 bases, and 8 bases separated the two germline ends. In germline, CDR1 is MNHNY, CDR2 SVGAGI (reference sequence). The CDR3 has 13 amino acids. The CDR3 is CASSYSGRDTIYF. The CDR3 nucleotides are TGTGCCAGCAGTTACTCGGGGCGGGACACCATATATTTT.

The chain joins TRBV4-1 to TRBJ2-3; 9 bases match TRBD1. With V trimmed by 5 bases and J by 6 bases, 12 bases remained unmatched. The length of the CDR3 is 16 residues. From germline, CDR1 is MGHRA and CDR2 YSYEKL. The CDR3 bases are TGCGCCAGCAGCGACGTCTCGCGGACAGGGGCTGATACGCAGTATTTT. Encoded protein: CASSDVSRTGADTQYF.

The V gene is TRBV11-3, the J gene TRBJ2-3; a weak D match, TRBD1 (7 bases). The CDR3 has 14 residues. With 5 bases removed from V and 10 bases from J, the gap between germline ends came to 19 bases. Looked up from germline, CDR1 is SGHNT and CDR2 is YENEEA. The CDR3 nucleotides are TGTGCCAGCAGCGAACAGAGCAGGGGGGTCGCGCAGTATTTT. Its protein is CASSEQSRGVAQYF.

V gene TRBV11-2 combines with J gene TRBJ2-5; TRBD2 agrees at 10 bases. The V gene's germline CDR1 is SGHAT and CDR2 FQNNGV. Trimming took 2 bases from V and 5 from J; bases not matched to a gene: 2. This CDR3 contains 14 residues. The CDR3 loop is CASSLTSGAETQYF. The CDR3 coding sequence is TGTGCCAGCAGCTTAACTAGCGGGGCCGAGACCCAGTACTTC.

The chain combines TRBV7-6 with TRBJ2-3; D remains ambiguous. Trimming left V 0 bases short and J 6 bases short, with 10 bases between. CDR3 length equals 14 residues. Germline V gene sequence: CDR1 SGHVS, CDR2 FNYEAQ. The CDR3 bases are TGTGCCAGCAGCTTAGCGGGATCGGTTGATACGCAGTATTTT. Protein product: CASSLAGSVDTQYF.

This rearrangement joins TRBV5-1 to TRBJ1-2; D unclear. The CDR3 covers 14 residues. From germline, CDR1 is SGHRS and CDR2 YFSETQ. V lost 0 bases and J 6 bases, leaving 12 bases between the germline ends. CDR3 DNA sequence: TGCGCCAGCAGCTTGGCTGGGATTACGGATGGCTACACCTTC. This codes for CASSLAGITDGYTF. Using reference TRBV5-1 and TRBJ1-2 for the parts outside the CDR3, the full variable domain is KAGVTQTPRYLIKTRGQQVTLSCSPISGHRSVSWYQQTPGQGLQFLFEYFSETQRNKGNFPGRFSGRQFSNSRSEMNVSTLELGDSALYLCASSLAGITDGYTFGSGTRLTVV.

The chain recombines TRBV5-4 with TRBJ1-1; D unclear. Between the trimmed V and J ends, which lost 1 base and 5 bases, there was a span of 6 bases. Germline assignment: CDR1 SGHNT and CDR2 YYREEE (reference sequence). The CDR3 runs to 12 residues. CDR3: CASSLWQTEAFF. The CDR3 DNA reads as TGTGCCAGCAGCTTGTGGCAGACTGAAGCTTTCTTT.

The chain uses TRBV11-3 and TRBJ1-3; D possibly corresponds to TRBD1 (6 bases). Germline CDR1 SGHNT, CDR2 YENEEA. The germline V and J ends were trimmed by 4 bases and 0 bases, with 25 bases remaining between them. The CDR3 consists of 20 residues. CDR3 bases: TGTGCCAGCAGCTCCCCCCGGGACACACTCGAGAACTACTCTGGAAACACCATATATTTT. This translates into CASSSPRDTLENYSGNTIYF. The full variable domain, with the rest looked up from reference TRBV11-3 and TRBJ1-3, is EAGVVQSPRYKIIEKKQPVAFWCNPISGHNTLYWYLQNLGQGPELLIRYENEEAVDDSQLPKDRFSAERLKGVDSTLKIQPAELGDSAVYLCASSSPRDTLENYSGNTIYFGEGSWLTVV.

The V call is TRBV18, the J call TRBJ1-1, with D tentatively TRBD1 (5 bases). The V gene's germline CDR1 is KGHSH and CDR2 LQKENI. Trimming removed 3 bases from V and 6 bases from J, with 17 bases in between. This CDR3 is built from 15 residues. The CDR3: CASSPSRMGRSEAFF. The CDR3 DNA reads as TGTGCCAGCTCACCCAGTCGTATGGGGCGCTCTGAAGCTTTCTTT.

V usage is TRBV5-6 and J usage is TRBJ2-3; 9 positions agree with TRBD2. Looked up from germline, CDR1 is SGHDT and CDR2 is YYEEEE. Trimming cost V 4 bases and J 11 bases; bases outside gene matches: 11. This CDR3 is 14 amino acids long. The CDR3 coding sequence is TGTGCCAGCAGCCCGTACGACCTAGCGGGGTTGCAGTATTTT. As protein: CASSPYDLAGLQYF. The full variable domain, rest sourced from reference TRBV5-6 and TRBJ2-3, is DAGVTQSPTHLIKTRGQQVTLRCSPKSGHDTVSWYQQALGQGPQFIFQYYEEEERQRGNFPDRFSGHQFPNYSSELNVNALLLGDSALYLCASSPYDLAGLQYFGPGTRLTVL.

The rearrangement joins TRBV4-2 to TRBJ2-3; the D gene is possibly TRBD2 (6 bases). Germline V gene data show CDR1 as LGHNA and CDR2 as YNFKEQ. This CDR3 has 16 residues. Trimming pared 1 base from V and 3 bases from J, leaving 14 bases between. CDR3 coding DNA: TGTGCCAGCAGCCAAGTGGCCGGGAGTGAAACAGATACGCAGTATTTT. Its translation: CASSQVAGSETDTQYF.

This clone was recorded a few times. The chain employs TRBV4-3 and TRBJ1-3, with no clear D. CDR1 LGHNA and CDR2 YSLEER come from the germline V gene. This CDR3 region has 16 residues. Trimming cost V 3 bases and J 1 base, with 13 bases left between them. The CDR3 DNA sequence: TGCGCCAGCAGCCAGGGTCTTCGGCCTTCTGGAAACACCATATATTTT. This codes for CASSQGLRPSGNTIYF.

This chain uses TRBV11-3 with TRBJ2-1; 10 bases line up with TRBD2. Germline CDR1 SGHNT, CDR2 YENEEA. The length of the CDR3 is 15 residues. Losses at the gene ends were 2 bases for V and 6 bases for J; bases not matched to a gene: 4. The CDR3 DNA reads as TGTGCCAGCAGCTTACTAGCGGGGGCGCGCAATGAGCAGTTCTTC. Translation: CASSLLAGARNEQFF.

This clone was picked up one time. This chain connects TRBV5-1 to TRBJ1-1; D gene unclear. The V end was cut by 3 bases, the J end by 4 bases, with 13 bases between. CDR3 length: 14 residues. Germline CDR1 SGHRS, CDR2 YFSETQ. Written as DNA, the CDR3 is TGCGCCAGCAGCTCGGACCCGGGAGGCACTGAAGCTTTCTTT. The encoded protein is CASSSDPGGTEAFF.

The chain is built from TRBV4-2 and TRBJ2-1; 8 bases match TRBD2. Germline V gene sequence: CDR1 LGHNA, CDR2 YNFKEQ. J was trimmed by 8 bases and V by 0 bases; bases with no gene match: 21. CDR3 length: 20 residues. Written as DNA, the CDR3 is TGTGCCAGCAGCCAAGATTTGAGTCTGGAGTACGGGGGGGCCAGGTATGAGCAGTTCTTC. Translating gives CASSQDLSLEYGGARYEQFF.

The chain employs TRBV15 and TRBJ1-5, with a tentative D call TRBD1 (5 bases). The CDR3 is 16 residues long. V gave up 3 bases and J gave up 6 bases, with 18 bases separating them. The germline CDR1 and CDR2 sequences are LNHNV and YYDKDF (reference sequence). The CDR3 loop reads CATSRGGEGAAQPQHF. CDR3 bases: TGTGCCACCAGCAGGGGGGGGGAAGGGGCTGCTCAGCCCCAGCATTTT.

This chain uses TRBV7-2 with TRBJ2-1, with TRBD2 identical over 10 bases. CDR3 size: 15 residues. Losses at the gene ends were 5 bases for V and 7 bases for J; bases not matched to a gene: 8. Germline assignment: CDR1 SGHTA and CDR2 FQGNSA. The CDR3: CASSRRSSGGNEQFF. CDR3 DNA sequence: TGTGCCAGCAGCCGGAGGTCTAGCGGGGGAAATGAGCAGTTCTTC.

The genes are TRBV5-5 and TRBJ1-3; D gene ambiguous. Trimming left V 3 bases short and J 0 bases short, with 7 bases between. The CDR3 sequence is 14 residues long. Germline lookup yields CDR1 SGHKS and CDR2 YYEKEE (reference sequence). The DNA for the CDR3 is TGTGCCAGCAGCTCTCTGGACTCTGGAAACACCATATATTTT. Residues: CASSSLDSGNTIYF.

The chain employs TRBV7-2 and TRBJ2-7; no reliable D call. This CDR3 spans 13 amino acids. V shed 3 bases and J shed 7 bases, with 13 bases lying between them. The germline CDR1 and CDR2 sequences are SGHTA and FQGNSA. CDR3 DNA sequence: TGTGCCAGCAGCTTGATTACTTTTCAGGAGCAGTACTTC. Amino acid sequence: CASSLITFQEQYF. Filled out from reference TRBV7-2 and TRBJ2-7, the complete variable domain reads GAGVSQSPSNKVTEKGKDVELRCDPISGHTALYWYRQSLGQGLEFLIYFQGNSAPDKSGLPSDRFSAERTGGSVSTLTIQRTQQEDSAVYLCASSLITFQEQYFGPGTRLTVT.

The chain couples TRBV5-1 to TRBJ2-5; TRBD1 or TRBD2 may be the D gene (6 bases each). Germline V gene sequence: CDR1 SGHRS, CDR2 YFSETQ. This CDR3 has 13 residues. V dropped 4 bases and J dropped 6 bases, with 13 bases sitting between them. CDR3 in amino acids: CASSGGDIQTQYF. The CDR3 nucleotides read TGCGCCAGCAGCGGCGGGGACATACAGACCCAGTACTTC.

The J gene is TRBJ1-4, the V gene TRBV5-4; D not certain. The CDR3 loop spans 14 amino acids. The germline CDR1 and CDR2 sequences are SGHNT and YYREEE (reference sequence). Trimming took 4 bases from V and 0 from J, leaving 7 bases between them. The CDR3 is CASSPTPTNEKLFF. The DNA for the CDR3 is TGTGCCAGCAGCCCGACGCCAACTAATGAAAAACTGTTTTTT. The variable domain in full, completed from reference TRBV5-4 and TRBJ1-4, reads ETGVTQSPTHLIKTRGQQVTLRCSSQSGHNTVSWYQQALGQGPQFIFQYYREEENGRGNFPPRFSGLQFPNYSSELNVNALELDDSALYLCASSPTPTNEKLFFGSGTQLSVL.

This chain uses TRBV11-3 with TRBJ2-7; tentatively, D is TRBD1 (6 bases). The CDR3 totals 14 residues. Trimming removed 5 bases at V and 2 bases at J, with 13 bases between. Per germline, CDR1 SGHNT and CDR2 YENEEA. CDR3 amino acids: CASSTNTGTYEQYF. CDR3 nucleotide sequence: TGTGCCAGCAGCACCAACACAGGGACCTACGAGCAGTACTTC.

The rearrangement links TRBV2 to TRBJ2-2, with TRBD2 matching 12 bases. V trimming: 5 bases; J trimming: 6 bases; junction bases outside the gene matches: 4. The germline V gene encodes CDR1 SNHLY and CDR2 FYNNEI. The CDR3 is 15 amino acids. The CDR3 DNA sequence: TGTGCCAGCAGTCCATCTAGCGGGGGGGCCGGGGAGCTGTTTTTT. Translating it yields CASSPSSGGAGELFF.